Following are 17 T cell receptor beta chains from one sample sequenced in a study of T cell responses to AZD1222 COVID-19 vaccine. Sequenced by immunoSEQ multiplex PCR; TCRdb stores in-frame clones only, minus some. The data show around 150,000 clones, roughly 91% seen once. This sample comprised peripheral blood, obtained 28 days after the second AZD1222 dose. All receptors derive from an adult who received the AZD1222 COVID-19 vaccine.

The gene calls are TRBV2 and TRBJ2-7, with 10 nucleotides matching TRBD2. V trimming: 3 bases; J trimming: 4 bases; junction bases outside the gene matches: 6. The germline gives CDR1 SNHLY, CDR2 FYNNEI. The CDR3 is 15 residues long. The CDR3 DNA reads TGTGCCAGCAGTGACCTAGCGGGGGCGAGGTACGAGCAGTACTTC. It codes for CASSDLAGARYEQYF.

The chain is built from TRBV14 and TRBJ1-1; TRBD1 matches 8 bases. This CDR3 is 18 amino acids long. Germline V gives CDR1 SGHDN, CDR2 FVKESK. Trimming took 4 bases from V and 1 from J; bases not matched to a gene: 14. The DNA of the CDR3 is TGTGCCAGCAGCCTTCACGCGTCCCAGGGGGCTAGGAACACTGAAGCTTTCTTT. Amino acids: CASSLHASQGARNTEAFF.

The J gene is TRBJ2-1, the V gene TRBV5-1, with unresolved D. The CDR3 contains 11 residues. The germline V gene encodes CDR1 SGHRS and CDR2 YFSETQ. V dropped 0 bases and J dropped 14 bases, with 9 bases sitting between them. CDR3 coding DNA: TGCGCCAGCAGCTTGGGTGGTGGGGAGTTCTTC. Translating gives CASSLGGGEFF.

The chain has TRBV5-4 and TRBJ1-4, with D possibly TRBD1 on 6 matching bases. Germline loops: CDR1 SGHNT, CDR2 YYREEE (reference sequence). With 4 bases removed from V and 0 bases from J, the gap between germline ends came to 16 bases. The CDR3 has 17 residues. CDR3 sequence reads: CASSIGQGRATNEKLFF. CDR3 nucleotides: TGTGCCAGCAGCATTGGGCAGGGGAGAGCAACTAATGAAAAACTGTTTTTT.

The V call is TRBV6-2 or TRBV6-3, the J call TRBJ2-5, with a possible D match to TRBD2 (5 bases). CDR1 is MNHEY, CDR2 SVGEGT, per germline. Trimming took off 6 bases at V and 1 base at J, with 12 bases between the two ends. This CDR3 has 14 amino acids. The CDR3 reads CASSQRTVQETQYF. The CDR3 coding sequence is TGTGCCAGCAGCCAACGGACTGTCCAAGAGACCCAGTACTTC.

The chain has TRBV28 and TRBJ1-1; D uncertain. Trimming removed 7 bases at V and 0 bases at J, with 15 bases between. The CDR3 length is 15 residues. Per the germline V gene, CDR1 is MDHEN and CDR2 is SYDVKM. The CDR3 DNA reads TGTGCCAGCAATCGTCAGACTCTTATGAACACTGAAGCTTTCTTT. This sequence encodes CASNRQTLMNTEAFF. Looking up the rest from reference TRBV28 and TRBJ1-1 gives the full variable domain: DVKVTQSSRYLVKRTGEKVFLECVQDMDHENMFWYRQDPGLGLRLIYFSYDVKMKEKGDIPEGYSVSREKKERFSLILESASTNQTSMYLCASNRQTLMNTEAFFGQGTRLTVV.

This clone was seen a single time. V is TRBV7-9 and J is TRBJ2-7; D remains ambiguous. The germline V and J ends were trimmed by 5 bases and 5 bases, with 16 bases remaining between them. CDR1 and CDR2 from the germline V gene are SEHNR and FQNEAQ (reference sequence). The CDR3 sequence is 14 residues long. The CDR3: CASSTTTGVHEQYF. The DNA for the CDR3 is TGTGCCAGCAGCACCACCACGGGTGTTCACGAGCAGTACTTC.

This chain connects TRBV4-1 to TRBJ2-7; D is unresolved. Germline V gene sequence: CDR1 MGHRA, CDR2 YSYEKL. V was shortened by 3 bases and J by 3 bases, with 12 bases between the two germline ends. CDR3 length equals 14 residues. The CDR3 bases are TGCGCCAGCAGCCACCCCATCGTCGGCTACGAGCAGTACTTC. Its translation is CASSHPIVGYEQYF.

The rearrangement links TRBV30 to TRBJ1-6, with D possibly being TRBD1 (5 bases). Germline V lookup: CDR1 GTSNPN, CDR2 SVGIG (reference sequence). The CDR3 has 14 amino acids. Trimming took 0 bases from V and 6 from J, leaving 9 bases between them. CDR3 nucleotides: TGTGCCTGGAGTGTAGGACACAGTAATTCACCCCTCCACTTT. This codes for CAWSVGHSNSPLHF.

The chain joins TRBV11-3 to TRBJ2-7; D unresolved. Trimming stripped 4 bases from V and 2 bases from J, with 6 bases between. CDR3 size: 12 residues. Per the germline V gene, CDR1 is SGHNT and CDR2 is YENEEA. This chain's CDR3 is CASSSLPYEQYF. CDR3 nucleotides: TGTGCCAGCAGCTCCCTACCCTACGAGCAGTACTTC.

This chain connects TRBV7-9 to TRBJ1-2, with D possibly being TRBD1 (5 bases). The CDR3 covers 16 residues. V gave up 1 base and J gave up 4 bases, with 16 bases separating them. Germline loops: CDR1 SEHNR, CDR2 FQNEAQ (reference sequence). CDR3 coding DNA: TGTGCCAGCAGCTTAGGATCCGGGGACTTATCCTATGGCTACACCTTC. This gives the protein CASSLGSGDLSYGYTF.

The chain links TRBV5-6 to TRBJ1-2; the D is unclear. Germline V lookup: CDR1 SGHDT, CDR2 YYEEEE. Trimming removed 0 bases at V and 5 bases at J, with 5 bases between. This CDR3 has 12 amino acids. In DNA form, the CDR3 reads TGTGCCAGCAGCTTGGGTACATATGGCTACACCTTC. Encoded protein: CASSLGTYGYTF.

V and J are TRBV5-1 and TRBJ1-5; 10 bases fit TRBD1. CDR3 size: 18 residues. Looked up from germline, CDR1 is SGHRS and CDR2 is YFSETQ. V shed 5 bases, J shed 6 bases, and the junction held 17 bases outside the gene matches. CDR3 nucleotides: TGCGCCAGCAGACAGCCGGAACCCGGGACAGGGGACTTTCAGCCCCAGCATTTT. It specifies CASRQPEPGTGDFQPQHF.

The V and J genes are TRBV30 and TRBJ1-2; D gene unclear. The CDR3 runs to 16 residues. CDR1 and CDR2 (germline): GTSNPN, SVGIG (reference sequence). V lost 0 bases, J lost 2 bases, and 16 bases lay in between. The CDR3 region is CAWSVLFTFGNYGYTF. The CDR3, as DNA: TGTGCCTGGAGTGTTTTATTTACCTTCGGGAACTATGGCTACACCTTC.

The chain uses TRBV28 and TRBJ2-1; TRBD2 matches at 9 bases. CDR1 is MDHEN and CDR2 is SYDVKM in the germline V gene. The CDR3 has 16 residues. The J segment lost 1 base and the V segment lost 6 bases, leaving 7 bases of the junction unmatched. The CDR3 nucleotides are TGTGCCAGCAGCCCAGCGGGGGGTAGGTCCTACAATGAGCAGTTCTTC. Residues: CASSPAGGRSYNEQFF.

V gene TRBV10-2 combines with J gene TRBJ2-5, with 13 bases aligning to TRBD2. Losses at the gene ends were 6 bases for V and 1 base for J; bases not matched to a gene: 5. This CDR3 contains 16 residues. Germline V gene data show CDR1 as WSHSY and CDR2 as SAAADI. CDR3 nucleotide sequence: TGCGCCAGCAGGGACGGGACTAGCGGGGCCCAAGAGACCCAGTACTTC. Amino acid sequence: CASRDGTSGAQETQYF.

Turning to this clone: This same CDR3 is encoded by further DNA sequences in the sample. J is TRBJ1-5 and V is TRBV4-2, with D possibly being TRBD1 (6 bases). Germline V lookup: CDR1 LGHNA, CDR2 YNFKEQ. The V end was cut by 4 bases, the J end by 4 bases, with 14 bases between. This CDR3 region has 15 residues. CDR3 in DNA: TGTGCCAGCAGCCGCCAGACAGGAGGAAATCAGCCCCAGCATTTT. It is translated as CASSRQTGGNQPQHF.